This TCR beta chain was observed in a study of graft-versus-host responses after intestinal transplantation. Study-level information: Recipients had multivisceral, liver-intestinal, or isolated intestinal transplants.

This table comes from immunoSEQ multiplex PCR, and its TCRdb copy is limited to in-frame clones, with some not included. Of 20,000 to 30,000 clones in the sample, 40% were seen once. J was trimmed by 2 bases and V by 6 bases; bases with no gene match: 7. Germline V gene lookup returns CDR1 MNHEY and CDR2 SVGAGI. The CDR3 extends over 15 amino acids. This clone was counted between two and nine times. Labeling with CFSE marked some 200,000 responder cells, which were plated with some 200,000 irradiated, violet-dye-labeled stimulator cells. Both CD3+CD4+ and CD3+CD8+ responders that were proliferating and CFSE-low underwent sorting after the reaction.

The chain carries TRBV6-5 and TRBJ2-7, with 10 bases that match TRBD2. The clonotype comes from a human patient who received an intestinal transplant. The sequencing used alloreactive CD4+ T cells from a mixed lymphocyte reaction culture, collected before intestinal transplant. Sample subset: CFSE-low proliferating T cells sorted from roughly six-day pre-transplant mixed lymphocyte reaction (GvH or HvG direction). Here the CDR3 reads CASRPSGGATYEQYF. The CDR3 bases are TGTGCCAGCAGGCCCAGCGGGGGGGCGACCTACGAGCAGTACTTC.